The 20 T cell receptor beta chains below were found in one sample sequenced in a study of read filtering for tumor transcriptome and immune sequencing. From approximately 430 ng of RNA, a library with molecular barcoded alpha/delta and beta/gamma adaptors was made. TCRdb independently ran MiXCR on the reads; one entry per CDR3 protein. The table has tens of thousands of distinct CDR3 sequences, about 10% seen once. Sequenced: a population of CD138-negative cells sorted from bone marrow. Every receptor here comes from a donor at least 40 years old with multiple myeloma.

V and J are TRBV2 and TRBJ1-2; D is uncertain. The CDR3 is 12 residues long. The V gene lost 6 bases and the J gene lost 2 bases, with 7 bases spanning the gap. Germline V gene sequence: CDR1 SNHLY, CDR2 FYNNEI. The CDR3 region is CASRTRNYGYTF. The CDR3 coding sequence is TGTGCCAGCAGGACAAGGAACTATGGCTACACCTTC. Supplemented by reference TRBV2 and TRBJ1-2, the full variable domain reads EPEVTQTPSHQVTQMGQEVILRCVPISNHLYFYWYRQILGQKVEFLVSFYNNEISEKSEIFDDQFSVERPDGSNFTLKIRSTKLEDSAMYFCASRTRNYGYTFGSGTRLTVV.

The sample holds many counts of this clonotype. This chain links TRBV19 with TRBJ1-4; 8 bases agree with TRBD1. The CDR3 runs to 12 residues. V shed 8 bases and J 7 bases; nucleotides not matched to a gene: 3. Germline V CDR1 and CDR2: LNHDA, SQIVND (reference sequence). The CDR3 nucleotides read TGTGCCAGTCGAACAGGGGGTGAAAAACTGTTTTTT. Encoded protein: CASRTGGEKLFF.

This clonotype showed up many times. The chain carries TRBV20-1 and TRBJ2-5; 12 bases are a match to TRBD2. J was trimmed by 2 bases and V by 5 bases; bases with no gene match: 12. In germline, CDR1 is DFQATT, CDR2 SNEGSKA (reference sequence). CDR3 size: 17 residues. In nucleotides, the CDR3 is TGCAGTGCTCGCGGACTAGCGGGGCAAGGGGGGCAAGAGACCCAGTACTTC. Its translation is CSARGLAGQGGQETQYF.

V gene TRBV28 combines with J gene TRBJ2-1; 9 positions agree with TRBD2. This CDR3 contains 14 residues. V shed 5 bases and J 7 bases; nucleotides not matched to a gene: 6. In germline, CDR1 is MDHEN, CDR2 SYDVKM. CDR3 nucleotides: TGTGCCAGCAGTCGCGGGGGGGCCATTAATGAGCAGTTCTTC. Protein product: CASSRGGAINEQFF.

In this sample, this clonotype turned up many times. The J gene is TRBJ1-5, the V gene TRBV27, with no clear D. This CDR3 is 13 amino acids long. Per germline, CDR1 MNHEY and CDR2 SMNVEV (reference sequence). V lost 9 bases, J lost 4 bases, and 13 bases lay in between. CDR3 protein: CASAPRPNQPQHF. Here the CDR3 DNA reads TGTGCCAGTGCCCCGAGGCCAAATCAGCCCCAGCATTTT.

This clonotype was counted many times. CDR3 sequence reads: CAISESSGVAEQFF. The CDR3, as DNA: TGTGCCATCAGTGAGTCGTCGGGAGTTGCTGAGCAGTTCTTC. The rearrangement joins TRBV10-3 to TRBJ2-1, with D possibly matching TRBD2 (6 bases). Looked up from germline, CDR1 is ENHRY and CDR2 is SYGVKD. CDR3 length equals 14 residues. The germline V and J ends were trimmed by 0 bases and 9 bases, with 12 bases remaining between them.

The chain carries TRBV29-1 and TRBJ2-5; 11 bases match TRBD2. Germline assignment: CDR1 SQVTM and CDR2 ANQGSEA. The CDR3 sequence is 14 residues long. The trim removed 5 bases at V and 5 bases at J, leaving 7 bases unmatched. The CDR3 region is CSVLAGGSVETQYF. Written as DNA, the CDR3 is TGCAGCGTTCTAGCGGGGGGCTCCGTGGAGACCCAGTACTTC.

This clonotype was seen ten or more times. The chain combines TRBV20-1 with TRBJ1-5; 8 nucleotides match TRBD1. CDR3 length: 14 amino acids. Germline trimming cut 7 bases from V and 1 base from J; bases unmatched to any gene: 6. Germline-derived CDR1 and CDR2 are DFQATT and SNEGSKA (reference sequence). CDR3 residues: CSVRTGNSNQPQHF. CDR3 in DNA: TGCAGTGTAAGGACAGGGAACAGCAATCAGCCCCAGCATTTT.

This clonotype was counted ten times or more. The CDR3 spells CSADDASVEQYF. The CDR3 DNA is TGCAGTGCGGACGATGCTAGCGTCGAGCAGTACTTC. The chain carries TRBV20-1 and TRBJ2-7; D perhaps matches TRBD2 (6 bases). The CDR3 is made up of 12 amino acids. Germline V gives CDR1 DFQATT, CDR2 SNEGSKA (reference sequence). Trimming removed 6 bases at V and 6 bases at J, with 15 bases between.

This clonotype was found many times. The chain combines TRBV3-1 with TRBJ2-1; D is unresolved. The CDR3 totals 13 residues. Germline CDR1 reads LGHDT; CDR2 reads YNNKEL (reference sequence). V shed 4 bases and J shed 4 bases, with 8 bases lying between them. The CDR3 sequence is CASSLAGYNEQFF. The CDR3 coding sequence is TGTGCCAGCAGCCTTGCAGGATACAATGAGCAGTTCTTC.

Of note for this clonotype: It differs at one base from a far larger clone, so likely a read error. The chain's CDR3 is CASSYPTGELAGELFF. DNA of the CDR3: TGTGCCAGCAGTTACCCGACGGGGGAACTGGCCGGGGAGCTGTTTTTT. The V and J genes are TRBV6-1 and TRBJ2-2; weak D call: TRBD2 (6 bases). The CDR3 runs 16 residues. Per the germline V gene, CDR1 is MNHNS and CDR2 is SASEGT. Trimming removed 5 bases at V and 6 bases at J, with 19 bases between.

This clonotype was seen repeatedly, ten times or more. The chain joins TRBV7-8 to TRBJ2-5; 9 bases match TRBD1. This CDR3 has 13 residues. Unmatched junction bases numbered 2, after V lost 5 bases and J lost 4 bases. Germline CDR1 SGHVS, CDR2 FQNEAQ. CDR3: CASSHRGLETQYF. CDR3 nucleotides: TGTGCCAGCAGCCACAGGGGGCTAGAGACCCAGTACTTC.

This clonotype came up many times. V and J are TRBV20-1 and TRBJ1-1, with 7 bases aligning to TRBD1. The germline CDR1 and CDR2 sequences are DFQATT and SNEGSKA (reference sequence). V gave up 2 bases and J gave up 11 bases; unmatched junction bases: 8. CDR3 length: 12 amino acids. The CDR3 bases are TGCAGTGCTAGAACAGGGGCTGGAAGGGCTTTCTTT. It codes for CSARTGAGRAFF.

Concerning this clonotype itself: Just one base apart from a much larger clone, this may be a read error. The DNA of the CDR3 is TGCAGCGTTGACGGGCAGGGGATATCCTACGAGCAGTACTTC. Protein sequence: CSVDGQGISYEQYF. The chain employs TRBV29-1 and TRBJ2-7; D is perhaps TRBD1 (6 bases). Germline assignment: CDR1 SQVTM and CDR2 ANQGSEA. The CDR3 spans 14 residues. Trimming shortened V by 3 bases and J by 1 base, and 13 bases separated the two germline ends.

Of note for this clonotype: A much larger clone is a single base away; this may be a read error. The final CDR3 position lacks the conserved phenylalanine or tryptophan, pointing to a likely read error. This chain joins TRBV2 and TRBJ1-5; the D gene is possibly TRBD1 (5 bases). This CDR3 is built from 13 residues. Looked up from germline, CDR1 is SNHLY and CDR2 is FYNNEI. V was trimmed by 3 bases and J by 7 bases, leaving 10 bases between them. The CDR3 loop is CASSDGGGQPQHL. The DNA of the CDR3 is TGTGCCAGCAGTGACGGGGGAGGGCAGCCCCAGCATTTG.

This clonotype was counted ten times or more. The chain combines TRBV10-2 with TRBJ2-5, with 8 bases identical to TRBD1. From germline, CDR1 is WSHSY and CDR2 SAAADI. The junction had 4 bases not matched to a gene; V was cut back by 7 bases and J by 6 bases. The CDR3 loop spans 12 amino acids. DNA for the CDR3: TGCGCCAGCACAGGGGGCGGGAAGACCCAGTACTTC. Protein sequence: CASTGGGKTQYF.

The V gene is TRBV11-3, the J gene TRBJ1-1; D uncertain. V shed 0 bases and J shed 11 bases, with 10 bases lying between them. Germline values: CDR1 SGHNT, CDR2 YENEEA. This CDR3 has 12 residues. CDR3 DNA sequence: TGTGCCAGCAGCTTAGACGGGGTTGGGGCTTTCTTT. Its protein is CASSLDGVGAFF.

In its sample, this clonotype was seen many times. This chain links TRBV6-5 with TRBJ2-5; the match to TRBD1 covers 8 bases. The CDR3 consists of 16 residues. The V gene's germline CDR1 is MNHEY and CDR2 SVGAGI. With V trimmed by 2 bases and J by 7 bases, 12 bases remained unmatched. CDR3 sequence: CASSYTDRGAYGTQYF. The CDR3 DNA sequence: TGTGCCAGCAGTTACACCGACAGGGGAGCCTATGGGACCCAGTACTTC.

This clonotype was found many times. V gene TRBV20-1 combines with J gene TRBJ2-6; D is possibly TRBD2 (6 bases). The CDR3 is made up of 19 amino acids. The V gene lost 2 bases and the J gene lost 0 bases, with 20 bases spanning the gap. CDR1 is DFQATT, CDR2 SNEGSKA, per germline (reference sequence). Here the CDR3 DNA reads TGCAGTGCTAGACCTGCGGGGAATTGGCAGTTCTCTGGGGCCAACGTCCTGACTTTC. Encoded protein: CSARPAGNWQFSGANVLTF.

Details on this clonotype: One end of the junction fails to match germline, which may point to a read error. This chain connects TRBV7-7 to TRBJ2-1; 9 positions match TRBD2. CDR3 size: 15 residues. Germline values: CDR1 SSHAT, CDR2 FNYEAQ (reference sequence). CDR3 loop: CASSFGLAGMNEQLF. In DNA form, the CDR3 reads TGTGCTAGCAGCTTCGGGCTAGCGGGGATGAATGAGCAGTTGTTC.